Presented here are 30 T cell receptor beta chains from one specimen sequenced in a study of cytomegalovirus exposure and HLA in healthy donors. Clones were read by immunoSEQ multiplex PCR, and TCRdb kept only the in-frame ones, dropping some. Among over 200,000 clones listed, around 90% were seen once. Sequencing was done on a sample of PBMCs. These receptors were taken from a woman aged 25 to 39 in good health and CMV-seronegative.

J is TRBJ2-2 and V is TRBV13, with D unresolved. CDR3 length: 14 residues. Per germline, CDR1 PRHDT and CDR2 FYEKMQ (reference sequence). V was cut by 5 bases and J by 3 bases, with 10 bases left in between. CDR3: CASSPEFDTGELFF. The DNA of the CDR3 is TGTGCCAGCAGCCCGGAGTTCGACACCGGGGAGCTGTTTTTT. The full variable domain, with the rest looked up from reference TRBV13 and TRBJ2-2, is AAGVIQSPRHLIKEKRETATLKCYPIPRHDTVYWYQQGPGQDPQFLISFYEKMQSDKGSIPDRFSAQQFSDYHSELNMSSLELGDSALYFCASSPEFDTGELFFGEGSRLTVL.

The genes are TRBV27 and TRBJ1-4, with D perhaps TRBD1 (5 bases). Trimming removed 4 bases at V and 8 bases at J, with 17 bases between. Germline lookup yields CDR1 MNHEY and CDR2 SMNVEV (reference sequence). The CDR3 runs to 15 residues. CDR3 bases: TGTGCCAGCAGTTCGGCGCTTACGTGGGACGAAAAACTGTTTTTT. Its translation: CASSSALTWDEKLFF.

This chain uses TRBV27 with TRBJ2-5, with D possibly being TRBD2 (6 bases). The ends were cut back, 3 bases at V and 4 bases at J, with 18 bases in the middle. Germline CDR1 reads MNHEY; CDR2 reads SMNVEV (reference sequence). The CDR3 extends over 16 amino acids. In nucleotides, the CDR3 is TGTGCCAGCAGTTTGTGGGGGGTGGGAGGAAGAGAGACCCAGTACTTC. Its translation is CASSLWGVGGRETQYF.

Here the CDR3 DNA reads TGTGCCAGCAGCTTACTGGGGGGGTTGGCCGGGGAGCTGTTTTTT. It encodes CASSLLGGLAGELFF. The chain joins TRBV11-3 to TRBJ2-2; 7 nucleotides align to TRBD2. The CDR3 totals 15 residues. Germline V gene data show CDR1 as SGHNT and CDR2 as YENEEA. V was clipped by 2 bases and J by 6 bases; unmatched bases: 6. The full variable domain, rest sourced from reference TRBV11-3 and TRBJ2-2, is EAGVVQSPRYKIIEKKQPVAFWCNPISGHNTLYWYLQNLGQGPELLIRYENEEAVDDSQLPKDRFSAERLKGVDSTLKIQPAELGDSAVYLCASSLLGGLAGELFFGEGSRLTVL.

This CDR3 reads CASSVGVNSNQPQHF. In DNA, the CDR3 is TGTGCCAGCAGCGTAGGGGTTAATAGCAATCAGCCCCAGCATTTT. The V call is TRBV9, the J call TRBJ1-5; D is ambiguous. Germline lookup yields CDR1 SGDLS and CDR2 YYNGEE. Trimming took off 0 bases at V and 0 bases at J, with 7 bases between the two ends. CDR3 size: 15 residues.

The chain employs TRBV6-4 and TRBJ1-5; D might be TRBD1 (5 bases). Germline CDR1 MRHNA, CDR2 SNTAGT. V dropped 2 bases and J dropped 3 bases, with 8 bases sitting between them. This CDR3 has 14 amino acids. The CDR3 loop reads CASSDEDTNQPQHF. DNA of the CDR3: TGTGCCAGCAGTGACGAGGACACCAATCAGCCCCAGCATTTT.

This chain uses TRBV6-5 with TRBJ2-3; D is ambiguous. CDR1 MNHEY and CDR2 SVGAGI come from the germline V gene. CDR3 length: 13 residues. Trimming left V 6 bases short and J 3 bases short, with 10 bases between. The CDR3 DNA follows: TGTGCCAGCAGACAGTCCGAAACAGATACGCAGTATTTT. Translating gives CASRQSETDTQYF.

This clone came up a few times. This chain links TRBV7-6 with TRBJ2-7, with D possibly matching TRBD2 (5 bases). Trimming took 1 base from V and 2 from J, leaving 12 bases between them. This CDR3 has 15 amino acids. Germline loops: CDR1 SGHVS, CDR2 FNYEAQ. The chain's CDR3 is CASSLEAGRAYEQYF. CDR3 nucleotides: TGTGCCAGCAGCTTAGAGGCGGGTAGGGCCTACGAGCAGTACTTC.

As DNA, the CDR3 is TGTGCCAGCTCCGGCCGGAAGACAGAGATGAACACTGAAGCTTTCTTT. It specifies CASSGRKTEMNTEAFF. V is TRBV18 and J is TRBJ1-1; possible D gene TRBD1, 5 bases. The CDR3 contains 16 residues. V was clipped by 6 bases and J by 0 bases, with 17 bases between them. The germline V gene has CDR1 KGHSH and CDR2 LQKENI.

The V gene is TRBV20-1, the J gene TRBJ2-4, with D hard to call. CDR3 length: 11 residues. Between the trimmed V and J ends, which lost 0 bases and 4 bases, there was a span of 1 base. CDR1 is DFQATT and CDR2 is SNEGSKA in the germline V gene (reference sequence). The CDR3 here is CSAREKNIQYF. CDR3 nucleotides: TGCAGTGCTAGAGAGAAAAACATTCAGTACTTC.

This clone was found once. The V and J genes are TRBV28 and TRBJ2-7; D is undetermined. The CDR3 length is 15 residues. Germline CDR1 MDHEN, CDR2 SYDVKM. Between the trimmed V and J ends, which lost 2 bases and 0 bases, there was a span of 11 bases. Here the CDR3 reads CASSLAASSSYEQYF. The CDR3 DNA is TGTGCCAGCAGTTTAGCGGCCTCGAGCTCCTACGAGCAGTACTTC.

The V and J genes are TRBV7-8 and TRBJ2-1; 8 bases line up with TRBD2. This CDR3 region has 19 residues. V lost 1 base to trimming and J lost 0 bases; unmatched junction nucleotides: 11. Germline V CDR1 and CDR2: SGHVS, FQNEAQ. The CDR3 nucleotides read TGTGCCAGCAGCTTAGTGGGTGCGGGAGGTCGAAGCTCCTACAATGAGCAGTTCTTC. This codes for CASSLVGAGGRSSYNEQFF.

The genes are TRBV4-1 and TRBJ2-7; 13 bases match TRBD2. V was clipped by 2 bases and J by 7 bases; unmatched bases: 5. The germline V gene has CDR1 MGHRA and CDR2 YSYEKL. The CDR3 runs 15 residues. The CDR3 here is CASSQILAGGREQYF. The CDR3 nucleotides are TGCGCCAGCAGCCAAATACTAGCGGGAGGGCGGGAGCAGTACTTC.

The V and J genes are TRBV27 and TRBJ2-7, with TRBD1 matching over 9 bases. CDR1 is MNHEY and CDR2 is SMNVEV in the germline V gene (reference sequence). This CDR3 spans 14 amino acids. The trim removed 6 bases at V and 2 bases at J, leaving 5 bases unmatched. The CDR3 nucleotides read TGTGCCAGCAGAAATAGGACAGGGGCCTACGAGCAGTACTTC. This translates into CASRNRTGAYEQYF.

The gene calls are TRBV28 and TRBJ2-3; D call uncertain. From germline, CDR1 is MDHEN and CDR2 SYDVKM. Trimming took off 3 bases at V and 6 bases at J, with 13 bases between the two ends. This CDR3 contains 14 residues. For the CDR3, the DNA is TGTGCCAGCAGTTTTGGATTGTTTATTGATACGCAGTATTTT. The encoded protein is CASSFGLFIDTQYF. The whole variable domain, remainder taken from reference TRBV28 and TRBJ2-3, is DVKVTQSSRYLVKRTGEKVFLECVQDMDHENMFWYRQDPGLGLRLIYFSYDVKMKEKGDIPEGYSVSREKKERFSLILESASTNQTSMYLCASSFGLFIDTQYFGPGTRLTVL.

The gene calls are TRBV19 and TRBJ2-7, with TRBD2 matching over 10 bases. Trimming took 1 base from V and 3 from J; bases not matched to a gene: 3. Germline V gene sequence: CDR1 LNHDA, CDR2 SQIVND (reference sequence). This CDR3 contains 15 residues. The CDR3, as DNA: TGTGCCAGTAGTATAGGTAGCGGGAGGTTCTACGAGCAGTACTTC. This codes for CASSIGSGRFYEQYF.

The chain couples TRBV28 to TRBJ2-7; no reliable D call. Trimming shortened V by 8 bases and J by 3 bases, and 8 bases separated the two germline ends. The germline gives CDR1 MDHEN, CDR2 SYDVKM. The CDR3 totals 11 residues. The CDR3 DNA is TGTGCCAGCTCGGGCCTCTACGAGCAGTACTTC. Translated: CASSGLYEQYF.

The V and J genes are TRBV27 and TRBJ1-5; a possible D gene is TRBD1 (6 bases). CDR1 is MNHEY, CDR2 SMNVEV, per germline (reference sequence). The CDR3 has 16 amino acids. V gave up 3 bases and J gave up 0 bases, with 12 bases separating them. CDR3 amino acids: CASSLRGGLSNQPQHF. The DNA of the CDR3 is TGTGCCAGCAGTTTGCGGGGGGGGCTTAGCAATCAGCCCCAGCATTTT.

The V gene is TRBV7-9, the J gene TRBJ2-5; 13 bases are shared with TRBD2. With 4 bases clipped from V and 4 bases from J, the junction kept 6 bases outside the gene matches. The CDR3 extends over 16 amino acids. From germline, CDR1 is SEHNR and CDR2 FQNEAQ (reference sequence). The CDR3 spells CASSSRTSGSRETQYF. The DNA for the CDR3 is TGTGCCAGCAGCTCCCGGACTAGCGGGAGTCGAGAGACCCAGTACTTC. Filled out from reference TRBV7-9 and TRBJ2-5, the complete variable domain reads DTGVSQNPRHKITKRGQNVTFRCDPISEHNRLYWYRQTLGQGPEFLTYFQNEAQLEKSRLLSDRFSAERPKGSFSTLEIQRTEQGDSAMYLCASSSRTSGSRETQYFGPGTRLLVL.

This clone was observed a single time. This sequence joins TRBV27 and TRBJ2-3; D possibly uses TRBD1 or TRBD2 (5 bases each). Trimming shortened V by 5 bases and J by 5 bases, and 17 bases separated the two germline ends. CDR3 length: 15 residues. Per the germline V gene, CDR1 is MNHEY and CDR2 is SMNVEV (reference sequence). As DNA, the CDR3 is TGTGCCAGCAGTCACGTGGGTCAGGGAGAAGATACGCAGTATTTT. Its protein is CASSHVGQGEDTQYF.

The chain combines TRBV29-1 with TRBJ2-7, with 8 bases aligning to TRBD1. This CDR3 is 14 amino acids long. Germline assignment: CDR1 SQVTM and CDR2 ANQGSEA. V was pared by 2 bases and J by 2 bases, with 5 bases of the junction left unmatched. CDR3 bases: TGCAGCGTTGAACATAGGACAGGGACCTACGAGCAGTACTTC. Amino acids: CSVEHRTGTYEQYF.

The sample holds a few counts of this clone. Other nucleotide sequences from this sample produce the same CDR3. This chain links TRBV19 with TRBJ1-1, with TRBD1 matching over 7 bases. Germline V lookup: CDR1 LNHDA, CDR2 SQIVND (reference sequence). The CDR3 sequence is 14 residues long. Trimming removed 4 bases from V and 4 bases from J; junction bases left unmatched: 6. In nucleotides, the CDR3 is TGTGCCAGTAGTACTAGACAGGGAGGCACTGAAGCTTTCTTT. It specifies CASSTRQGGTEAFF. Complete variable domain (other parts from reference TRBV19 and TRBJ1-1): DGGITQSPKYLFRKEGQNVTLSCEQNLNHDAMYWYRQDPGQGLRLIYYSQIVNDFQKGDIAEGYSVSREKKESFPLTVTSAQKNPTAFYLCASSTRQGGTEAFFGQGTRLTVV.

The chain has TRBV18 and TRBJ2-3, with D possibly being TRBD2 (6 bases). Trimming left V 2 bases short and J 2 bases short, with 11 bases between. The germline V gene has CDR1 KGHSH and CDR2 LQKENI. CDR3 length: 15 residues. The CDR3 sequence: CASSPVGGITDTQYF. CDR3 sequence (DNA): TGTGCCAGCTCACCAGTCGGAGGGATCACAGATACGCAGTATTTT.

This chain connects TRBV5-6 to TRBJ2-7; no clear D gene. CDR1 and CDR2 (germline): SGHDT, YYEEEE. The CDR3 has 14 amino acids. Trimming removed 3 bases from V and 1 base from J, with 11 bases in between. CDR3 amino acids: CASSSVDPSYEQYF. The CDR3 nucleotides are TGTGCCAGCAGCTCAGTGGACCCGTCCTACGAGCAGTACTTC.

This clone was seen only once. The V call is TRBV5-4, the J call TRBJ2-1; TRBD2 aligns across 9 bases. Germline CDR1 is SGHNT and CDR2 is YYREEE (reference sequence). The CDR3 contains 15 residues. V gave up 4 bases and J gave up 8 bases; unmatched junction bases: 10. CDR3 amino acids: CASSGLAGVNDEQFF. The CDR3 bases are TGTGCCAGCAGCGGATTAGCGGGAGTAAATGATGAGCAGTTCTTC.

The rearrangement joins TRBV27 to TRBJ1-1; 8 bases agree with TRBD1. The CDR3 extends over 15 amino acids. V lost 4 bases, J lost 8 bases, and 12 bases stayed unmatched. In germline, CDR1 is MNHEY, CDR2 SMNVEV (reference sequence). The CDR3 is CASSSATGGAFEAFF. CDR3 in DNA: TGTGCCAGCAGTTCTGCTACAGGGGGTGCCTTCGAAGCTTTCTTT.

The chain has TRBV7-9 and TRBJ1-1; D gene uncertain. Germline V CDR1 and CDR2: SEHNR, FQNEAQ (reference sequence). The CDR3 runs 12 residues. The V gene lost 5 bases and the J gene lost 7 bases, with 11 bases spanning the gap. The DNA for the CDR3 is TGTGCCAGCAGCACGCCCGGTCATGAAGCTTTCTTT. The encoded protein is CASSTPGHEAFF.

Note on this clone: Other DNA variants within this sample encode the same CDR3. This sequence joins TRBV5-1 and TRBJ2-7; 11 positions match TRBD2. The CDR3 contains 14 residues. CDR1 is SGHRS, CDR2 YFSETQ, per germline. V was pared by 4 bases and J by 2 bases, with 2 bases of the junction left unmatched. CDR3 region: CASSLAGGPYEQYF. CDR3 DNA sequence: TGCGCCAGCAGCCTAGCGGGAGGTCCCTACGAGCAGTACTTC.

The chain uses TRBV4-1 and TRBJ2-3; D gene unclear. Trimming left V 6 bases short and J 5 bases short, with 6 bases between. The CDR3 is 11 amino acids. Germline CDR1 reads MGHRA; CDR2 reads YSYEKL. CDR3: CASRQQDTQYF. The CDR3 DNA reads TGCGCCAGCAGACAACAAGATACGCAGTATTTT.

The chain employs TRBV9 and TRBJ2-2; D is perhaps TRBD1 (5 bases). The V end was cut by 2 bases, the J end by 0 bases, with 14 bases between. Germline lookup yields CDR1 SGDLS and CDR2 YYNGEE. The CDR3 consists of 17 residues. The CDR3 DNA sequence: TGTGCCAGCAGCGTCCATACTGGACAAGCGAACACCGGGGAGCTGTTTTTT. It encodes CASSVHTGQANTGELFF.